This T cell receptor (beta chain) was obtained from a study of tumor-infiltrating lymphocytes in oesophageal squamous cell carcinoma. V dropped 8 bases and J dropped 5; count of bases not matched to a gene: 9. The germline CDR1 and CDR2 sequences are SNHLY and FYNNEI. The CDR3 is 14 residues long. TCRdb fed the PCR reads into MiXCR, producing one record per CDR3 protein. Of about 14,000 distinct CDR3 sequences listed, approximately 50% are singletons. This clonotype was seen at least ten times. The sequenced material came from blood. This TCR derives from a male donor with esophageal squamous cell carcinoma. The chain combines TRBV2 with TRBJ2-5; 9 bases agree with TRBD1. In nucleotides, the CDR3 is TGTGCCAGCGCTCCACGACAGGGGGGGGAGACCCAGTACTTC. Amino acids: CASAPRQGGETQYF.